This T cell receptor (beta chain) stems from a study of breast tumors, draining lymph nodes, adjacent tissues. Study-level findings and limits: Data fit most tumor T cells coming from lymph node, expanding in tumor.

TCRdb re-called the multiplex PCR reads with MiXCR, one entry per CDR3 protein. Here the sample spans roughly 70,000 distinct CDR3 sequences, 43% being singletons. This clonotype appeared once. Its antigen is still unknown. One junction end disagrees with the germline gene, perhaps due to a read error. The CDR3 is made up of 16 amino acids. Germline CDR1 and CDR2: DFQATT and SNEGSKA (reference sequence). The sequencing input was breast tumor tissue. The TCR was taken from a female donor with breast cancer. Some clones in this sample may be carry-over from other donors' samples. This chain connects TRBV20-1 to TRBJ2-3, with 12 positions matching TRBD2. In DNA form, the CDR3 reads TGCGGTGCTAGCCCACACCTAGCGGGAGGGGCAGATACGCAGTATTTT. Translation: CGASPHLAGGADTQYF.